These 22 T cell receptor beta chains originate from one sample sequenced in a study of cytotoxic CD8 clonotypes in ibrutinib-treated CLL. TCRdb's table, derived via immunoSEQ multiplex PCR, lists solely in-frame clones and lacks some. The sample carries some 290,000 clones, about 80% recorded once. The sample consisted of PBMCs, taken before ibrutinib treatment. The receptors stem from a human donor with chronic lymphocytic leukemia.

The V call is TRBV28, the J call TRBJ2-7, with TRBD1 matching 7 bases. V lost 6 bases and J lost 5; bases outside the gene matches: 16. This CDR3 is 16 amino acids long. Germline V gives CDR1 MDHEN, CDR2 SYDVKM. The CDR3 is CASSLTGTAPLNEQYF. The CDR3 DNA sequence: TGTGCCAGCAGCCTGACCGGGACAGCCCCACTCAACGAGCAGTACTTC.

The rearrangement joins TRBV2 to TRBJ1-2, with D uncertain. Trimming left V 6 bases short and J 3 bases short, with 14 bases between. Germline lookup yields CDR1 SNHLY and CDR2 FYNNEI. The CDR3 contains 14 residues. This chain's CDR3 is CASSELGKDYGYTF. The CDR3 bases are TGTGCCAGCAGCGAGCTGGGTAAAGACTATGGCTACACCTTC.

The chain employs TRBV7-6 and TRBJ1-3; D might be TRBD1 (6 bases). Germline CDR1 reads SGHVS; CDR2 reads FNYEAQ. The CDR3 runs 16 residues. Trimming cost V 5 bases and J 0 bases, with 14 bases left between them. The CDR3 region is CASSVQGLHSGNTIYF. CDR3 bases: TGTGCCAGCAGCGTACAGGGCCTCCACTCTGGAAACACCATATATTTT.

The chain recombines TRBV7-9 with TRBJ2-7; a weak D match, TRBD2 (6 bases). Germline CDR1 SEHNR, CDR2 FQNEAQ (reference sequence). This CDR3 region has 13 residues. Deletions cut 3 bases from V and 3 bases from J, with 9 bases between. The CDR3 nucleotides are TGTGCCAGCAGCTTTGGGCGGGACTACGAGCAGTACTTC. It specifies CASSFGRDYEQYF.

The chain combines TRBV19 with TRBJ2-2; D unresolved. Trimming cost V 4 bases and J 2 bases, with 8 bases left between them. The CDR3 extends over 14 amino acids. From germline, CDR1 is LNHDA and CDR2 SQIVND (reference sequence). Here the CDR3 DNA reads TGTGCCAGTAGTACGACTCCTAACACCGGGGAGCTGTTTTTT. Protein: CASSTTPNTGELFF.

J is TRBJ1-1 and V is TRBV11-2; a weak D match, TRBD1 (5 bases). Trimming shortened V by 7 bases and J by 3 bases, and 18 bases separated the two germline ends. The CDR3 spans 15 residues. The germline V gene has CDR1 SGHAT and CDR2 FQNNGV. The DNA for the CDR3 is TGTGCCAGCACCCTGGGGCAGGGTTTGGACACTGAAGCTTTCTTT. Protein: CASTLGQGLDTEAFF.

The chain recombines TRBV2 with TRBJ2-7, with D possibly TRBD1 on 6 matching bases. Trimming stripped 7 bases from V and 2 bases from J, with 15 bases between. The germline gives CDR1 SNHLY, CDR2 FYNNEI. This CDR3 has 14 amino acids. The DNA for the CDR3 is TGTGCCAGCAATCCCCCCGGACAGACCTACGAGCAGTACTTC. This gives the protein CASNPPGQTYEQYF.

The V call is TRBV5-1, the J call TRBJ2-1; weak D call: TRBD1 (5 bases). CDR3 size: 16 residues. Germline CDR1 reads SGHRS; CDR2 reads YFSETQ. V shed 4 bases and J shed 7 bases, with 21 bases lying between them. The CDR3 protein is CASSRTRTNIQNEQFF. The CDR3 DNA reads TGCGCCAGCAGCAGAACACGGACAAATATACAGAATGAGCAGTTCTTC.

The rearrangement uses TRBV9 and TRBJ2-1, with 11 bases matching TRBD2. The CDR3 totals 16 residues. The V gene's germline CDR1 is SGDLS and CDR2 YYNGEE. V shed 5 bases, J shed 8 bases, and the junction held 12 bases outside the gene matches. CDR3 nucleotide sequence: TGTGCCAGCAGTTCCGGGACTAGCGGTTTCCTAGATGAGCAGTTCTTC. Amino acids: CASSSGTSGFLDEQFF.

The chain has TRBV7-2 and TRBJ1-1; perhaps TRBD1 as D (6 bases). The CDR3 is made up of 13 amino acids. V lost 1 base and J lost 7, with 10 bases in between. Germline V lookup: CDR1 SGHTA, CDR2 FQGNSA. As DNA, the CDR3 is TGTGCCAGCAGCTTAGGACGACAGGTTGAAGCTTTCTTT. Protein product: CASSLGRQVEAFF.

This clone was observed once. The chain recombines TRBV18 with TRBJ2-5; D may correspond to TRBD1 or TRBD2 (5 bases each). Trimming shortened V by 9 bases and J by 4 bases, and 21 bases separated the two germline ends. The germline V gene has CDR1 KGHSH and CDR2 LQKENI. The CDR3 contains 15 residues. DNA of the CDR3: TGTGCCAGTTCAAGCCTAGGGACCTCTCGAGAGACCCAGTACTTC. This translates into CASSSLGTSRETQYF.

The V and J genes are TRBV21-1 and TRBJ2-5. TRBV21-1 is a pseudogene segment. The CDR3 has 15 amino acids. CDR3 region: CASAATNRTQETQYF. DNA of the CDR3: TGTGCCAGCGCTGCGACTAACAGGACTCAAGAGACCCAGTACTTC.

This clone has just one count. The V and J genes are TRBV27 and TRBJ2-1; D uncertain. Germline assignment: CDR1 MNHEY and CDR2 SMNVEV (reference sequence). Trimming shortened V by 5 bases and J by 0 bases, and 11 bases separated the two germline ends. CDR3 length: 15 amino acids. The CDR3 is CASSPGLSSYNEQFF. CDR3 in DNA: TGTGCCAGCAGTCCCGGGCTCAGCTCCTACAATGAGCAGTTCTTC.

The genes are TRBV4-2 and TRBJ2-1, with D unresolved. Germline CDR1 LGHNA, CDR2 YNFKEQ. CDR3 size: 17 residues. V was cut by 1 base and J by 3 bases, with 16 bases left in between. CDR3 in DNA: TGTGCCAGCAGCCAAGGGCGTTACACCGACCTCTACAATGAGCAGTTCTTC. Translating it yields CASSQGRYTDLYNEQFF.

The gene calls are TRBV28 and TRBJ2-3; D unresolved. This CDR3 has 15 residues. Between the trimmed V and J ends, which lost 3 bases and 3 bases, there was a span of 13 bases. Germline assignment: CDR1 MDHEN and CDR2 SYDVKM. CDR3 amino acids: CASSFLLAATDTQYF. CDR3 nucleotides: TGTGCCAGCAGTTTTCTCTTGGCAGCTACAGATACGCAGTATTTT.

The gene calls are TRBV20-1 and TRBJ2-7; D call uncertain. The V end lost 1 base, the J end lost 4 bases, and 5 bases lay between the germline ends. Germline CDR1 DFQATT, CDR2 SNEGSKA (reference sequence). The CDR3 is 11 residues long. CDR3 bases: TGCAGTGCTAGAGCCTTTTACGAGCAGTACTTC. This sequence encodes CSARAFYEQYF.

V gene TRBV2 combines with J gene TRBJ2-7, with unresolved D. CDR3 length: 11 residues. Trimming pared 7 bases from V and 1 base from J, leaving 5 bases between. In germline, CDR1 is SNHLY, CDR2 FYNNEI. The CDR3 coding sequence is TGTGCCAGCATCCTGTCCTACGAGCAGTACTTC. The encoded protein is CASILSYEQYF.

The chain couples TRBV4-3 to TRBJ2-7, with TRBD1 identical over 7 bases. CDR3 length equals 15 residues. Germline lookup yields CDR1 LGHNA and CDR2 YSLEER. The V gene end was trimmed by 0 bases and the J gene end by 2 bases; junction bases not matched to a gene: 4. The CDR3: CASSQDRDRPYEQYF. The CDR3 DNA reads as TGCGCCAGCAGCCAAGACCGGGACAGACCCTACGAGCAGTACTTC.

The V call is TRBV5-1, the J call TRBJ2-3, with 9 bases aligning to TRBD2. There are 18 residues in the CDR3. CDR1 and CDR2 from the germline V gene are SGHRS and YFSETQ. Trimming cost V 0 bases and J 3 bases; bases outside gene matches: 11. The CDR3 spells CASSLAKTSGTITDTQYF. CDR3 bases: TGCGCCAGCAGCTTGGCCAAGACTAGCGGAACCATAACAGATACGCAGTATTTT. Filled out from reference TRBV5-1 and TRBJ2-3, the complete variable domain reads KAGVTQTPRYLIKTRGQQVTLSCSPISGHRSVSWYQQTPGQGLQFLFEYFSETQRNKGNFPGRFSGRQFSNSRSEMNVSTLELGDSALYLCASSLAKTSGTITDTQYFGPGTRLTVL.

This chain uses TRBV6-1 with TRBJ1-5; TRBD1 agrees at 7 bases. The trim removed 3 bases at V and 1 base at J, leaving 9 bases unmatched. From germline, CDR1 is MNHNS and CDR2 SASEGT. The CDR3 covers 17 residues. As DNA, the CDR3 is TGTGCCAGCAGTGAGCTACAGGGGAGGGACAGCAATCAGCCCCAGCATTTT. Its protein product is CASSELQGRDSNQPQHF.

The CDR3 DNA is TGTGCCTGGAGTCTCGGCGGAGAACGGTACTTC. As protein: CAWSLGGERYF. The chain uses TRBV30 and TRBJ2-7; D is unclear. The germline V and J ends were trimmed by 2 bases and 12 bases, with 14 bases remaining between them. This CDR3 contains 11 residues. Per the germline V gene, CDR1 is GTSNPN and CDR2 is SVGIG (reference sequence).

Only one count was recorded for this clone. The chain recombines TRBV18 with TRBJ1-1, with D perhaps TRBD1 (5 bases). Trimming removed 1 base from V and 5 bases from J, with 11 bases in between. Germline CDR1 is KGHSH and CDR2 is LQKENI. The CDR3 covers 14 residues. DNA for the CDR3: TGTGCCAGCTCACCACAGGGGATTGGGACTGAAGCTTTCTTT. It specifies CASSPQGIGTEAFF.